Below, 5 T cell receptor beta chains from the same sample are listed, as sequenced in a study of technical replicates of blood from a handful of donors. The assay was immunoSEQ multiplex PCR, and TCRdb's table has in-frame clones only and misses some. The sample has about 63,000 clones, around 90% seen once. Sequencing input: PBMCs. The origin of the receptors is a human donor in good health. Some clones in this sample may be carry-over from other donors' samples.

The chain combines TRBV10-2 with TRBJ1-5; 8 bases are a match to TRBD1. This CDR3 contains 15 residues. Germline-derived CDR1 and CDR2 are WSHSY and SAAADI. The V segment lost 3 bases and the J segment 11 bases; nucleotides outside the gene matches: 12. The CDR3 region is CASSEPGQGDGAQHF. The CDR3 bases are TGCGCCAGCAGTGAACCCGGACAGGGTGACGGTGCCCAGCATTTT.

The V gene is TRBV7-3, the J gene TRBJ2-7; 9 bases fit TRBD1. V dropped 5 bases and J dropped 2; count of bases not matched to a gene: 4. CDR3 length equals 14 residues. The germline V gene has CDR1 SGHTA and CDR2 FQGTGA. CDR3 DNA: TGTGCCAGCAGCCAACAGGGGGCTACCTACGAGCAGTACTTC. It codes for CASSQQGATYEQYF.

The genes are TRBV19 and TRBJ2-7; D might be TRBD2 (5 bases). The V end lost 1 base, the J end lost 13 bases, and 20 bases lay between the germline ends. Germline V gene data show CDR1 as LNHDA and CDR2 as SQIVND (reference sequence). The length of the CDR3 is 14 residues. The DNA of the CDR3 is TGTGCCAGTAGTATAGGCGGGCTGCCTCCTGAGGTTTACTTC. Translation: CASSIGGLPPEVYF.

The chain links TRBV5-1 to TRBJ2-1, with D possibly matching TRBD2 (5 bases). CDR1 and CDR2 from the germline V gene are SGHRS and YFSETQ. The CDR3 is 15 amino acids. The V gene lost 0 bases and the J gene lost 0 bases, with 7 bases spanning the gap. The CDR3 DNA follows: TGCGCCAGCAGCTTGGGTGGGAGCTCCTACAATGAGCAGTTCTTC. Translating gives CASSLGGSSYNEQFF.

There are many counts of this clone. The J gene is TRBJ1-5, the V gene TRBV11-3; D uncertain. This CDR3 region has 13 residues. The germline V gene has CDR1 SGHNT and CDR2 YENEEA. The V and J ends lost 2 bases and 4 bases respectively, with 6 bases between them. The CDR3 DNA follows: TGTGCCAGCAGCTTATCCGTGAATCAGCCCCAGCATTTT. Protein product: CASSLSVNQPQHF.